The clone carrying this T cell receptor beta chain was recorded many times. The antigen is not known. V gave up 4 bases and J gave up 1 base; unmatched junction bases: 13. This CDR3 is 18 amino acids long. Germline-derived CDR1 and CDR2 are SGHNT and YYREEE (reference sequence). The data belong to a study of T cells after yellow fever vaccination. General study results and limits: At around 95% for CD4 and 88% for CD8, most primary-vaccination clones showed up again after the booster. Faster peaking, at day 5 versus 15, marked a secondary response that was weaker.

TCRdb called the 5' RACE reads again in MiXCR, with one record for every CDR3 protein. This table has about 310,000 distinct CDR3 sequences, around 4% appearing once. The rearrangement joins TRBV5-4 to TRBJ2-5; TRBD2 matches 10 bases. This receptor was identified in a man aged 18 to 29 who received the YFV17D yellow fever vaccine. The sequencing here drew on PBMCs, taken on the day of the yellow fever booster vaccination. The CDR3 DNA follows: TGTGCCAGCAGCAAAAAAAAAGATACTAGCGGGGTCCAAGAGACCCAGTACTTC. Translated: CASSKKKDTSGVQETQYF.